This TCR beta chain was observed in a study of OX40 agonist ivuxolimab in advanced cancers. Findings and limits, study-wide: Clones of CD4+ and CD8+ blood T cells grew by week 6 at doses of 0.1 to 3.0 mg/kg. The authors also found low normalized T-cell clonal expansion in some nonresponders.

A note on this clone: The antigen is unknown.

Trimming left V 5 bases short and J 0 bases short, with 10 bases between. Germline CDR1 is MDHEN and CDR2 is SYDVKM. The CDR3 sequence is 15 residues long. Only in-frame clones appear in the TCRdb table, and some are missing; sequencing was by immunoSEQ multiplex PCR. Of more than 60,000 clones listed, about 80% are singletons. The specimen was CD4+ or CD8+ T cells sorted from blood, collected in a trial of the OX40 agonist ivuxolimab. This sequence originates from an adult with an advanced solid tumor such as melanoma, head and neck, liver or kidney cancer. The rearrangement links TRBV28 to TRBJ1-4; D unresolved. For the CDR3, the DNA is TGTGCCAGCAGTCCACCCCTTGCAACTAATGAAAAACTGTTTTTT. It encodes CASSPPLATNEKLFF.